This T cell receptor beta chain was documented in a study of human T cells and chemical hapten exposure. Time point denoted: pre-sensitization, week 0. Treatment here: therapeutic diphenylcyclopropenone sensitization with weekly scalp DPC. A single record per CDR3 protein comes from TCRdb applying MiXCR to the RACE reads. The data hold about 80,000 distinct CDR3 sequences, with 13% to 15% observed a single time. Germline V gives CDR1 MDHEN, CDR2 SYDVKM. J gave up 5 bases and V 6 bases, and 10 bases lay outside the gene matches. The CDR3 runs 15 residues. This receptor was identified in a woman in her fifties or sixties with alopecia areata. Some clones in this sample may be carry-over from other donors' samples. The V gene is TRBV28, the J gene TRBJ2-7; 10 bases align to TRBD1. This specimen consisted of whole blood, obtained in connection with sensitization to the hapten diphenylcyclopropenone (DPC). In DNA form, the CDR3 reads TGTGCCAGCAGCCTAGGACAGGGGGTATTAGACGAGCAGTACTTC. Its protein product is CASSLGQGVLDEQYF.